This is a list of T cell receptor beta chains from one sample in a study of early T cells in non-severe SARS-CoV-2 infection. TCRdb re-called the 5' RACE reads through MiXCR, storing one row per CDR3 protein. The sample comprises tens of thousands of distinct CDR3 sequences, approximately 9.7% of which are singletons, and less than 25% rests with the top ten. Sequencing input: whole blood. The receptors were gathered from an adult who was a healthcare worker with PCR-confirmed SARS-CoV-2 infection or an uninfected control (not recorded which). Each CDR3 is given with its conserved first and last residue. A D gene is named only where the DNA matches it firmly. Clone size is shown for a subset of rows, as once, few, many or a class of expanded clone.

once,NA,TRBJ2-2,TRBV11-2,TGTGCCAGCAGCTCAAACATAGGAGCCGGGGAGCTGTTTTTT,CASSSNIGAGELFF
NA,TRBD1,TRBJ2-1,TRBV29-1,TGCAGCGTGGACAGGGGGAGCGATGAGCAGTTCTTC,CSVDRGSDEQFF
few,NA,TRBJ2-2,TRBV25-1,TGTGCCACCCAACCTGCGTTCGTCACCGGGGAGCTGTTTTTT,CATQPAFVTGELFF
NA,NA,TRBJ2-3,TRBV5-1,TGCGCCAGCAGCCCCCGCCCGGGGACAGATACGCAGTATTTT,CASSPRPGTDTQYF
many,NA,TRBJ2-3,TRBV11-2,TGTGCCAGCAGCTTTCCGGCCTCCTTCGGCACAGATACGCAGTATTTT,CASSFPASFGTDTQYF
few,NA,TRBJ1-5,TRBV7-2,TGTGCCAGCAGCTTAAACAGGCTCAATCAGCCCCAGCATTTT,CASSLNRLNQPQHF
many,TRBD2,TRBJ2-2,TRBV12-3/TRBV12-4,TGTGCCAGCAGTTTATCTTTCGGCGGGGGGGACGGGGAGCTGTTTTTT,CASSLSFGGGDGELFF
many,NA,TRBJ1-4,TRBV5-1,TGCGCCAGCAGCCGGCTGATCGGGGGAACTAATGAAAAACTGTTTTTT,CASSRLIGGTNEKLFF
few,TRBD1,TRBJ2-7,TRBV5-1,TGCGCCAGCTCCGGGACAGGGAGCGAGCAGTACTTC,CASSGTGSEQYF
few,NA,TRBJ1-3,TRBV7-2,TGTGCCAGCAGCCGATTGTGGCAGGGGCCACTCTCTGGAAACACCATATATTTT,CASSRLWQGPLSGNTIYF
few,NA,TRBJ1-4,TRBV4-2,TGTGCCAGCAGCCCTAGGAAGTGGGAAAAACTGTTTTTT,CASSPRKWEKLFF
NA,TRBD1,TRBJ2-2,TRBV3-1,TGTGCCAGCAGCGTTCCAGGGGGAACTAGCACCGGGGAGCTGTTTTTT,CASSVPGGTSTGELFF
NA,TRBD1,TRBJ1-2,TRBV11-3,TGTGCCAGCAGCGAGGGACAGAAATCAGCAATCACCTTC,CASSEGQKSAITF
few,NA,TRBJ2-7,TRBV11-2,TGTGCCAGCAGCTCAGGGTTCGAGCAGTACTTC,CASSSGFEQYF
many,NA,TRBJ1-2,TRBV29-1,TGCAGCGTCGGGAGGACCTATAGCGGCAACTATGGCTACACCTTC,CSVGRTYSGNYGYTF
many,NA,TRBJ1-6,TRBV18,TGTGCCAGCTCCCCGGGACCGGGGGAGTCGGCCCTCCACTTT,CASSPGPGESALHF
few,NA,TRBJ1-1,TRBV5-1,TGCGCCAGCAGCCCTCAGGGGAACACTGAAGCTTTCTTT,CASSPQGNTEAFF
few,NA,TRBJ2-3,TRBV18,TGTGCCAGCTCCCCCGGGGCTAGTCCAGATACGCAGTATTTT,CASSPGASPDTQYF
many,NA,TRBJ1-1,TRBV27,TGTGCCAGCAGTTTATCTTCCATCTCGGGGACTGAAGCTTTCTTT,CASSLSSISGTEAFF
few,TRBD1,TRBJ2-1,TRBV2,TGTGCCAGCAGTGACGATCCGGGACAGGGGGCCTATGAGCAGTTCTTC,CASSDDPGQGAYEQFF
many,NA,TRBJ2-2,TRBV9,TGTGCCAGCAGCGTCGTGGCCTCCCCGACGTCGGGGGAGCTGTTTTTT,CASSVVASPTSGELFF
few,NA,TRBJ1-5,TRBV6-6,TGTGCCAGCAGTTCCACCGGGACCCGAGGTCATCAGCCCCAGCATTTT,CASSSTGTRGHQPQHF
few,NA,TRBJ2-4,TRBV20-1,TGCAGTGCTACCTCCGGGCGTGATCGAGCCAAAAACATTCAGTACTTC,CSATSGRDRAKNIQYF
few,NA,TRBJ1-5,TRBV18,TGTGCCAGCTCACCAGGGAACAATCAGCCCCAGCATTTT,CASSPGNNQPQHF
few,NA,TRBJ2-1,TRBV20-1,TGCAGTGCTAGACCACGAAAGGGACCACCGAGAGTCAATGAGCAGTTCTTC,CSARPRKGPPRVNEQFF
NA,NA,TRBJ2-5,TRBV11-1,TGTGCCAGCAGCTACGGACCGCTAGAGTCCCAGTACTTC,CASSYGPLESQYF
NA,NA,TRBJ2-2,TRBV19,TGTGCCAGTAGTCTAGATTACACCGGGGAGCTGTTTTTT,CASSLDYTGELFF
NA,NA,TRBJ1-5,TRBV2,TGTGCCAGCAGCGGCAGGGTTAGATATCAGCCCCAGCATTTT,CASSGRVRYQPQHF
many,NA,TRBJ2-2,TRBV12-3/TRBV12-4,TGTGCCAGCAGTGCGAGACAGATCCTGAACACCGGGGAGCTGTTTTTT,CASSARQILNTGELFF
few,NA,TRBJ2-3,TRBV12-3/TRBV12-4,TGTGCCAGCAGTACAGTTGTAGATACGCAGTATTTT,CASSTVVDTQYF
many,NA,TRBJ1-1,TRBV20-1,TGCAGTGCTAGGTCCACAACCAACACTGAAGCTTTCTTT,CSARSTTNTEAFF
NA,TRBD1,TRBJ1-5,TRBV19,TGTGCCAGCGAGGCCCCTGGACAGGGGTTTAATCAGCCCCAGCATTTT,CASEAPGQGFNQPQHF
few,NA,TRBJ2-1,TRBV11-3,TGTGCCAGCAGCTCGCACAATGAGCAGTTCTTC,CASSSHNEQFF
many,NA,TRBJ2-7,TRBV20-1,TGCAGTGCTAGGCACCGCTACTACGAGCAGTACTTC,CSARHRYYEQYF
few,NA,TRBJ2-1,TRBV5-4,TGTGCCAGCAGCTCGTCTAGCGCGGAGCAGTTCTTC,CASSSSSAEQFF
NA,NA,TRBJ2-7,TRBV3-1,TGTGCCAGCAGCCAAGGACATGTGGGGTATTCCTACGAGCAGTACTTC,CASSQGHVGYSYEQYF
NA,NA,TRBJ2-5,TRBV19,TGTGCCAGTAGTATAATGGGCGCGCCCCCAGAGACCCAGTACTTC,CASSIMGAPPETQYF
NA,NA,TRBJ2-1,TRBV6-5,TGTGCCAGCAGTTACTCGGCCGCTTCAAATGAGCAGTTCTTC,CASSYSAASNEQFF
many,NA,TRBJ2-3,TRBV3-1,TGTGCCAGCAGCCAAGCCGGACAGAGCACAGATACGCAGTATTTT,CASSQAGQSTDTQYF
many,NA,TRBJ1-1,TRBV5-4,TGTGCCAGCAGCCCGGAACCCAGGGGCTGGGGCACTGAAGCTTTCTTT,CASSPEPRGWGTEAFF
few,NA,TRBJ1-6,TRBV12-3/TRBV12-4,TGTGCCAGCAGTTTAAGGTCTCCTGGGGATAATTCACCCCTCCACTTT,CASSLRSPGDNSPLHF
NA,NA,TRBJ2-3,TRBV9,TGTGCCAGCAGCGCGGATCAGGCAGGAGATACGCAGTATTTT,CASSADQAGDTQYF
many,NA,TRBJ2-3,TRBV10-1,TGCGCCAGCAGTGAGTCGATTAGCAGACGCACAGATACGCAGTATTTT,CASSESISRRTDTQYF
many,NA,TRBJ2-3,TRBV12-3/TRBV12-4,TGTGCCAGCACCACCCTTAGCGCCACGCAGTATTTT,CASTTLSATQYF
NA,TRBD1,TRBJ2-7,TRBV6-6,TGTGCCAGCACCCTCGTCCCGGACAGGCGATACGAGCAGTACTTC,CASTLVPDRRYEQYF
few,TRBD2,TRBJ2-3,TRBV6-2/TRBV6-3,TGTGCCAGCAGTTACTCGAGCGGATTAGCGGGGGGGAACACAGATACGCAGTATTTT,CASSYSSGLAGGNTDTQYF
few,NA,TRBJ2-2,TRBV10-3,TGTGCCATCAGCGAGGAACGGGGGCTGAACACCGGGGAGCTGTTTTTT,CAISEERGLNTGELFF
few,TRBD1,TRBJ1-2,TRBV6-6,TGTGCCAGCAGTTGGACAGGGAACTATGGCTACACCTTC,CASSWTGNYGYTF
NA,TRBD1,TRBJ1-1,TRBV12-3/TRBV12-4,TGTGCCAGCCAACCGGACAGGTCCACTGAAGCTTTCTTT,CASQPDRSTEAFF
many,TRBD1,TRBJ2-2,TRBV29-1,TGCAGCGCAGACAGGGGTCATACCGGGGAGCTGTTTTTT,CSADRGHTGELFF
few,TRBD1,TRBJ1-1,TRBV2,TGTGCCAGCAGTGAAGCGCTATGGACAGGGGCGAACACTGAAGCTTTCTTT,CASSEALWTGANTEAFF
NA,NA,TRBJ2-5,TRBV7-9,TGTGCCAGCAGCCTCCCTGACTTC,CASSLPDF
few,TRBD1,TRBJ2-3,TRBV3-1,TGTGCCAGCAGCGAGGGACAGGGAGGAGATACGCAGTATTTT,CASSEGQGGDTQYF
few,TRBD1,TRBJ2-2,TRBV7-2,TGTGCCAGCAGCTCACAGGGGGAAACCGGGGAGCTGTTTTTT,CASSSQGETGELFF
few,NA,TRBJ1-1,TRBV18,TGTGCCAGCTCGAGAGATAACATGGACACTGAAGCTTTCTTT,CASSRDNMDTEAFF